The next 19 T cell receptor beta chains were all read from a single sample in a study of regulatory T cells in long-lasting Graves disease (dated by TCRdb to 2020 to 2023). Libraries were built with multiplex PCR. Sequencing was carried out with an Illumina HiSeq 4000. CDR3 regions were amplified by Arm-PCR with iRepertoire HTBI primers to construct TCR beta libraries. TCRdb reprocessed the public reads (quality trimming at Q25 with fastp, clone calling with MiXCR) and kept in-frame beta chains. Here each entry gathers all rows of one CDR3 protein and keeps the most common genes and DNA. A total of more than 350,000 distinct CDR3 sequences appear in this sample, around a fifth of them only once. 13% to 15% of the sample is held by the ten biggest clonotypes. The time point label, read with the paper, signifies: persistent/refractory GD, antithyroid drugs over 5 years with positive TRAb. For both TCR sequencing and RNA sequencing, RNA was extracted from PBMCs in TRIzol.

The sequences come from peripheral blood mononuclear cells (PBMCs), collected when the disease was refractory, from a patient treated with antithyroid drugs. Receptors originate from a female donor with Graves disease.

On this clonotype itself: This may come from a read error, since a much larger clone is one base off. The chain has TRBV28 and TRBJ1-6, with D unresolved. The CDR3 spans 17 residues. Germline loops: CDR1 MDHEN, CDR2 SYDVKM. With 1 base removed from V and 2 bases from J, the gap between germline ends came to 12 bases. The CDR3 loop is CASSLSGPSPYNSPLHF. CDR3 in DNA: TGTGCCAGCAGTTTATCGGGCCCGAGCCCCTATAATTCACCCCTCCACTTT.

In its sample, this clonotype was seen many times. The rearrangement joins TRBV3-1 to TRBJ2-5; TRBD2 matches 9 bases. The CDR3 is 14 residues long. V lost 8 bases to trimming and J lost 3 bases; unmatched junction nucleotides: 7. Per germline, CDR1 LGHDT and CDR2 YNNKEL (reference sequence). The CDR3 is CASGPTSGKETQYF. The CDR3 DNA is TGTGCCAGCGGACCGACTAGCGGAAAAGAGACCCAGTACTTC.

The sample holds many counts of this clonotype. This chain joins TRBV9 and TRBJ1-2; TRBD1 aligns across 10 bases. V dropped 0 bases and J dropped 4; count of bases not matched to a gene: 3. Per the germline V gene, CDR1 is SGDLS and CDR2 is YYNGEE. There are 15 residues in the CDR3. Written as DNA, the CDR3 is TGTGCCAGCAGCGTAGAGGGACAGGGGACCTATGGCTACACCTTC. Protein sequence: CASSVEGQGTYGYTF.

This clonotype was picked up many times. The chain uses TRBV12-3 or TRBV12-4 and TRBJ2-7; TRBD2 agrees at 9 bases. V was pared by 6 bases and J by 2 bases, with 8 bases of the junction left unmatched. The CDR3 has 15 residues. This CDR3 reads CASSQAASGTYEQYF. The DNA of the CDR3 is TGTGCCAGCAGCCAGGCGGCTAGCGGGACCTACGAGCAGTACTTC.

The chain carries TRBV7-4 and TRBJ2-2; 10 nucleotides agree with TRBD2. The V gene end was trimmed by 5 bases and the J gene end by 7 bases; junction bases not matched to a gene: 7. The germline V gene has CDR1 SGHVT and CDR2 SQSDAQ. This CDR3 contains 15 residues. CDR3 loop: CASSVGTSANGELFF. CDR3 DNA: TGTGCCAGCAGCGTCGGGACTAGCGCGAACGGGGAGCTGTTTTTT.

This clonotype was counted ten times or more. Mismatch with germline at one junction end may stem from a read error. The chain has TRBV12-3 or TRBV12-4 and TRBJ2-6, with D uncertain. The CDR3 has 13 residues. The CDR3: CATSSSGANVLTF. The CDR3 bases are TGTGCCACCAGTAGCTCTGGGGCCAACGTCCTGACTTTC.

The chain has TRBV29-1 and TRBJ1-1, with a weak D call TRBD1 (5 bases). The V end was cut by 5 bases, the J end by 1 base, with 11 bases between. This CDR3 contains 13 residues. Per germline, CDR1 SQVTM and CDR2 ANQGSEA. The DNA of the CDR3 is TGCAGCGTTCGAACGGGGCAGAACACTGAAGCTTTCTTT. Its translation: CSVRTGQNTEAFF.

This clonotype was observed many times. The rearrangement joins TRBV28 to TRBJ2-7; 12 bases line up with TRBD1. Germline lookup yields CDR1 MDHEN and CDR2 SYDVKM. CDR3 size: 20 residues. Trimming cost V 3 bases and J 1 base; bases outside gene matches: 16. CDR3 nucleotides: TGTGCCAGCAGTTTTGTGGGACAGGGGGCCACAGCGGGAGTTTCCTACGAGCAGTACTTC. Residues: CASSFVGQGATAGVSYEQYF.

This clonotype has ten or more counts. The chain has TRBV29-1 and TRBJ2-5; 7 bases match TRBD1. There are 13 residues in the CDR3. Germline loops: CDR1 SQVTM, CDR2 ANQGSEA. The J segment lost 2 bases and the V segment lost 4 bases, leaving 4 bases of the junction unmatched. The CDR3 loop reads CSVGGQSQETQYF. In DNA, the CDR3 is TGCAGCGTTGGGGGACAGTCTCAAGAGACCCAGTACTTC.

This clonotype was detected many times. This chain joins TRBV11-2 and TRBJ2-7, with TRBD1 as a possible D gene (5 bases). The CDR3 sequence is 15 residues long. V shed 5 bases and J shed 1 base, with 15 bases lying between them. Germline CDR1 SGHAT, CDR2 FQNNGV. The chain's CDR3 is CASSPGRARSYEQYF. The CDR3 bases are TGTGCCAGCAGCCCAGGCAGGGCTAGGTCCTACGAGCAGTACTTC. Full variable domain (outside the CDR3, taken from reference TRBV11-2 and TRBJ2-7): EAGVAQSPRYKIIEKRQSVAFWCNPISGHATLYWYQQILGQGPKLLIQFQNNGVVDDSQLPKDRFSAERLKGVDSTLKIQPAKLEDSAVYLCASSPGRARSYEQYFGPGTRLTVT.

In its sample, this clonotype was seen many times. J is TRBJ2-5 and V is TRBV2; the D gene is possibly TRBD1 (5 bases). The germline gives CDR1 SNHLY, CDR2 FYNNEI. The CDR3 runs 15 residues. V was pared by 3 bases and J by 2 bases, with 13 bases between. CDR3 bases: TGTGCCAGCAGTGATCAGCCCGACAGTCAAGAGACCCAGTACTTC. Its translation is CASSDQPDSQETQYF.

The chain carries TRBV5-1 and TRBJ2-2; 9 nucleotides line up with TRBD1. Germline CDR1 SGHRS, CDR2 YFSETQ. The CDR3 has 16 amino acids. Losses at the gene ends were 0 bases for V and 3 bases for J; bases not matched to a gene: 3. The CDR3 coding sequence is TGCGCCAGCAGCTTGGAGGGGACAGGGCACACCGGGGAGCTGTTTTTT. The encoded protein is CASSLEGTGHTGELFF.

This clonotype appeared many times. The rearrangement links TRBV2 to TRBJ2-7, with 12 positions matching TRBD2. The CDR3 extends over 14 amino acids. In germline, CDR1 is SNHLY, CDR2 FYNNEI. V lost 4 bases to trimming and J lost 13 bases; unmatched junction nucleotides: 11. The CDR3 sequence: CASSGETSGGAKYF. The CDR3 DNA reads as TGTGCCAGCAGTGGAGAGACTAGCGGGGGTGCAAAATACTTC.

This clonotype was seen only a few times. The chain couples TRBV9 to TRBJ2-7; 8 bases map to TRBD1. Germline V CDR1 and CDR2: SGDLS, YYNGEE. The V segment lost 0 bases and the J segment 2 bases; nucleotides outside the gene matches: 7. The CDR3 spans 16 residues. The CDR3: CASSVGGGTGTYEQYF. CDR3 DNA: TGTGCCAGCAGCGTAGGAGGGGGGACAGGAACCTACGAGCAGTACTTC.

In its sample, this clonotype was seen once. This may stem from a read error, because a much larger clone lies one nucleotide away. The chain joins TRBV14 to TRBJ2-7, with D possibly being TRBD1 (6 bases). The CDR3 runs to 14 residues. The germline V gene encodes CDR1 SGHDN and CDR2 FVKESK. The CDR3 protein is CAGSQGDKTYEQYF. Written as DNA, the CDR3 is TGTGCCGGCAGCCAAGGGGACAAGACCTACGAGCAGTACTTC.

This clonotype showed up many times. The V gene is TRBV6-1, the J gene TRBJ1-5; 7 bases map to TRBD1. V trimming: 8 bases; J trimming: 3 bases; junction bases outside the gene matches: 13. The CDR3 runs to 16 residues. Germline values: CDR1 MNHNS, CDR2 SASEGT. CDR3 nucleotide sequence: TGTGCCAGCGGGTGGGGGGGACAGATCTTCAATCAGCCCCAGCATTTT. It translates to CASGWGGQIFNQPQHF.

This clonotype came up a few times. The genes are TRBV5-6 and TRBJ2-1; TRBD2 matches at 8 bases. Germline CDR1 is SGHDT and CDR2 is YYEEEE. This CDR3 contains 16 residues. The J segment lost 8 bases and the V segment lost 5 bases, leaving 15 bases of the junction unmatched. The CDR3, as DNA: TGTGCCAGCAGGGCAAGTACCGGGACTAGTGTTTATGAGCAGTTCTTC. It encodes CASRASTGTSVYEQFF.

This clonotype showed up many times. The V gene is TRBV7-6, the J gene TRBJ2-2; 11 bases fit TRBD2. The CDR3 covers 15 residues. The germline CDR1 and CDR2 sequences are SGHVS and FNYEAQ. J lost 5 bases, V lost 7 bases, and 6 bases had no gene match. CDR3 protein: CASTVSGRVTGELFF. In nucleotides, the CDR3 is TGTGCCAGCACTGTTAGCGGGAGGGTAACCGGGGAGCTGTTTTTT.

The table lists this clonotype with many counts. The V gene is TRBV10-3, the J gene TRBJ2-7, with 12 nucleotides matching TRBD1. The CDR3 is 15 amino acids. Germline V gene data show CDR1 as ENHRY and CDR2 as SYGVKD. The junction had 1 base not matched to a gene; V was cut back by 0 bases and J by 4 bases. DNA of the CDR3: TGTGCCATCAGTGAGTCGGGACAGGGGGCTTACGAGCAGTACTTC. It yields the protein CAISESGQGAYEQYF.